Described below is a single TCR beta chain sequence and its context. This clone's antigen is unknown. No much larger clonotype is one base removed from it; base qualities were not supplied. The sample belongs to a study of technical replicates of blood from a few donors (dated by TCRdb to 2015 to 2018). Based on the germline V gene, the CDR1 and CDR2 sequences are KGHSH and LQKENI. Unmatched junction bases come to 13, with V trimmed by 6 bases and J by 6 bases. There are 15 amino acids in the CDR3, from cysteine to phenylalanine inclusive. The only DNA kept is the CDR3, 45 bases in frame from the first base. Receptor libraries were prepared by the immunoSEQ multiplex PCR assay. Not all clones reach the TCRdb copy of this immuneACCESS table, which keeps in-frame sequences only. Checked studies attribute under half of the gap to unresolved V genes and leave the rest unexplained. The sample table records tens of thousands of clones; 90% to 95% of these occur just once. The ten largest account for under 0.3% of the sample.

In this chain, TRBV18 is recombined with TRBJ2-7; 8 middle bases align to TRBD2. The TCR was taken from a human donor in good health. Sample: T cells isolated from PBMCs. Read as DNA, the sequence is TGTGCCAGCTCGGCGAATACCGGGACTAGGACCGAGCAGTACTTC. Its translation reads: CASSANTGTRTEQYF. With the portions outside the CDR3 filled from the reference TRBV18 and TRBJ2-7 genes, the complete variable region becomes NAGVMQNPRHLVRRRGQEARLRCSPMKGHSHVYWYRQLPEEGLKFMVYLQKENIIDESGMPKERFSAEFPKEGPSILRIQQVVRGDSAAYFCASSANTGTRTEQYFGPGTRLTVT.